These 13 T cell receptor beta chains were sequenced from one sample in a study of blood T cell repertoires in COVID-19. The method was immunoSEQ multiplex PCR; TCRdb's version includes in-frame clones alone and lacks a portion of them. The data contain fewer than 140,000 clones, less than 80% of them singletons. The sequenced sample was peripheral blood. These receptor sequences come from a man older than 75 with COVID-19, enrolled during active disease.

CDR3 nucleotide sequence: TGCAGCGGAAACCAGGGGAGCTCCTACAATGAGCAGTTCTTC. Its protein product is CSGNQGSSYNEQFF. The chain has TRBV29-1 and TRBJ2-1; TRBD1 might be the D (6 bases). The CDR3 loop spans 14 amino acids. In germline, CDR1 is SQVTM, CDR2 ANQGSEA. The germline V and J ends were trimmed by 7 bases and 0 bases, with 13 bases remaining between them.

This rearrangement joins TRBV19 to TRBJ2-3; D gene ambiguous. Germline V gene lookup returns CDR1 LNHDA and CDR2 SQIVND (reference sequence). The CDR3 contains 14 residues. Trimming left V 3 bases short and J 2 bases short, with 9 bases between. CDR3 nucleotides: TGTGCCAGTAGTATCCACAGAGACACAGATACGCAGTATTTT. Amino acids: CASSIHRDTDTQYF.

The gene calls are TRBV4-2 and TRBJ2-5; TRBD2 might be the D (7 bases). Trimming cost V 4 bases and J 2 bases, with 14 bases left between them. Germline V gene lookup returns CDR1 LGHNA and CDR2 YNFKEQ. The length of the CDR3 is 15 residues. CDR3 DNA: TGTGCCAGCAGCCGGGAGGGCGGGACACAAGAGACCCAGTACTTC. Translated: CASSREGGTQETQYF.

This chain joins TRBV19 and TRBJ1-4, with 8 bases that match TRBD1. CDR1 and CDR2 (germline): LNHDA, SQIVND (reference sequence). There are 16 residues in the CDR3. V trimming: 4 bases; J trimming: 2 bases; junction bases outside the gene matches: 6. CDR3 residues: CASSTQGARTNEKLFF. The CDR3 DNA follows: TGTGCCAGTAGTACGCAGGGGGCGAGGACTAATGAAAAACTGTTTTTT.

The CDR3 bases are TGTGCCAGCAGACGCCTCCCGGGGACAAAGGTTCTCGGGGCCAACGTCCTGACTTTC. It translates to CASRRLPGTKVLGANVLTF. The genes are TRBV28 and TRBJ2-6, with D maybe TRBD1 (6 bases). This CDR3 has 19 residues. In germline, CDR1 is MDHEN, CDR2 SYDVKM. Trimming cost V 6 bases and J 4 bases, with 25 bases left between them.

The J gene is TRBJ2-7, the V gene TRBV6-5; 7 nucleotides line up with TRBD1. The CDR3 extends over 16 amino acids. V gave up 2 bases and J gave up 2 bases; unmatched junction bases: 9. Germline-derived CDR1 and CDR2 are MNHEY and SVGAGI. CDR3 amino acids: CASSYGTTGDPYEQYF. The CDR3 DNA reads TGTGCCAGCAGTTACGGAACTACAGGGGACCCCTACGAGCAGTACTTC.

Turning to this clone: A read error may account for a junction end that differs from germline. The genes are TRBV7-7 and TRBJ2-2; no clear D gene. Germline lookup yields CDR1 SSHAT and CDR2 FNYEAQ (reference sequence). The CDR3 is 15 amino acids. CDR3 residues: CASSLASSNTGELFF. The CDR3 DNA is TGTGCTAGCAGCTTAGCCTCCTCTAACACCGGGGAGCTGTTTTTT. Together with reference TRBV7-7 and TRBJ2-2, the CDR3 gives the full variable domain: GAGVSQSPRYKVTKRGQDVTLRCDPISSHATLYWYQQALGQGPEFLTYFNYEAQPDKSGLPSDRFSAERPEGSISTLTIQRTEQRDSAMYRCASSLASSNTGELFFGEGSRLTVL.

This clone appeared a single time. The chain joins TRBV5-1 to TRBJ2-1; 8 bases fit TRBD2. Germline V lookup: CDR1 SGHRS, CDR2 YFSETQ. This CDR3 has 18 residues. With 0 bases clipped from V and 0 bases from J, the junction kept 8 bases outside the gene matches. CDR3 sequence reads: CASSLVNSGASSYNEQFF. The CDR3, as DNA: TGCGCCAGCAGCTTGGTTAATAGCGGGGCGAGCTCCTACAATGAGCAGTTCTTC.

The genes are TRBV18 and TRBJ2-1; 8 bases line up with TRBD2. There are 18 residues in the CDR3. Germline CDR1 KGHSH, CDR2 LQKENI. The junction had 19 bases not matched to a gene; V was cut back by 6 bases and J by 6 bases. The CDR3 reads CASSRAYSGTSEFNEQFF. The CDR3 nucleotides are TGTGCCAGCTCTCGCGCCTACAGCGGGACTAGTGAATTCAATGAGCAGTTCTTC.

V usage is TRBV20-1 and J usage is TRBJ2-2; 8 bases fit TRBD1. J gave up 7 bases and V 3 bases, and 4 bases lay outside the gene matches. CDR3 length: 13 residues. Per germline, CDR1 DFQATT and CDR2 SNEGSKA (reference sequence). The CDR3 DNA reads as TGCAGTGCTAGTCAGGGGGCAATCGGGGAGCTGTTTTTT. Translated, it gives CSASQGAIGELFF.

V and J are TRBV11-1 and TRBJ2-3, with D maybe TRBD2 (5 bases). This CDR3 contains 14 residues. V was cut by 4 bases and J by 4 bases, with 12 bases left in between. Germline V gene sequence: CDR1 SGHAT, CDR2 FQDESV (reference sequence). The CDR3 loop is CASSSPAGADTQYF. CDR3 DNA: TGTGCCAGCAGCTCCCCCGCCGGGGCAGATACGCAGTATTTT.

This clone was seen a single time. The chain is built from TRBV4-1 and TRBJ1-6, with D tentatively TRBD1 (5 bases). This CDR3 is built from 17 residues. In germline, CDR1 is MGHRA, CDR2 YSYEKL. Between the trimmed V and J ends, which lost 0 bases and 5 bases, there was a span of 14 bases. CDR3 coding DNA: TGCGCCAGCAGCCAAGACCCCCGGGGACTTGATAATTCACCCCTCCACTTT. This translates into CASSQDPRGLDNSPLHF.

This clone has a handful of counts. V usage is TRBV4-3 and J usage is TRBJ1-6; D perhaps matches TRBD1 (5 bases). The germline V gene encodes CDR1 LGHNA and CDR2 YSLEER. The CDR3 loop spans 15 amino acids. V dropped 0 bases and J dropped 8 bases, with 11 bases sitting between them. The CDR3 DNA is TGCGCCAGCAGCCAAGATGCAGGGAGGGATTCACCCCTCCACTTT. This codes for CASSQDAGRDSPLHF.